This T cell receptor beta chain was recorded in a study of response to subunit inactivated influenza vaccine. Study-wide findings and caveats: Authors suggested each seasonal flu vaccination may recruit only limited numbers of new T cells.

From the RT-PCR reads, TCRdb called clonotypes with MiXCR, one entry per CDR3 protein. Of approximately 530,000 distinct CDR3 sequences in the sample, 6.5% to 8% were seen once. With respect to this clonotype: Its antigen is undetermined.

From germline, CDR1 is DFQATT and CDR2 SNEGSKA (reference sequence). Trimming left V 5 bases short and J 5 bases short, with 19 bases between. The CDR3 is made up of 14 amino acids. This sample comprised PBMCs from blood, obtained less than 30 months after vaccination. The rearrangement uses TRBV20-1 and TRBJ2-7; either TRBD1 or TRBD2 may fit D (6 bases each). The clonotype originates from a man between 50 and 69 years old who received an inactivated influenza vaccine. The CDR3 is CSAEDRSRGNEQYF. For the CDR3, the DNA is TGCAGTGCTGAGGACAGATCCCGGGGGAACGAGCAGTACTTC.